A selection of T cell receptor beta chains follows, all from one sample in a study of metastatic and nonmetastatic thyroid tumors. Through MiXCR, TCRdb re-clonotyped the PCR reads. The sample yields around 4,100 clones, 35% seen once. Material: adjacent normal tissue. The origin of the receptors is a female donor with papillary thyroid cancer or a benign thyroid nodule (not recorded which). Some clones in this sample may be carry-over from other donors' samples. Each CDR3 is given with its conserved first and last residue. The D gene is left open where the match is weak. Part of the rows lack a size; the others show once, few, many or a class for expanded clones.

TRBV19	NA	few	TRBJ2-1	CASSIDLGRGNEQFF	TGTGCCAGTAGTATAGATCTGGGACGGGGCAATGAGCAGTTCTTC
TRBV6-4	NA	NA	TRBJ2-3	CASSELVMGGFGKRTDTQYF	TGTGCCAGCAGTGAACTCGTTATGGGCGGCTTTGGTAAACGCACAGATACGCAGTATTTT
TRBV11-2	NA	once	TRBJ2-2	CASSLVVWGVTNTGEQFF	TGTGCCAGCAGCTTAGTGGTGTGGGGGGTTACGAACACCGGGGAGCAGTTTTTT
TRBV5-1	TRBD1	NA	TRBJ2-7	CASSLNRGYEQYF	TGCGCCAGCAGCTTGAACAGGGGGTACGAGCAGTACTTC
TRBV9	TRBD1	NA	TRBJ1-2	CASSDYRGLNYGYTF	TGTGCCAGCAGTGACTACAGGGGACTTAACTATGGCTACACCTTC
TRBV6-2/TRBV6-3	TRBD2	NA	TRBJ2-3	CASSPARGTSADADTQYF	TGTGCCAGCAGTCCCGCTCGGGGGACTAGCGCGGATGCAGATACTCAGTATTTT
TRBV27	NA	NA	TRBJ2-1	CASKGPGAYNEQFF	TGTGCCAGCAAGGGTCCAGGGGCCTACAATGAGCAGTTCTTC
TRBV6-1	NA	few	TRBJ2-7	CAISESMYALEGEQYF	TGTGCCATCAGTGAGTCGATGTACGCCTTAGAGGGCGAGCAGTACTTC
TRBV28	NA	few	TRBJ2-7	CASSFQGFGYEQYF	TGTGCCAGCAGTTTTCAGGGGTTCGGCTACGAGCAGTACTTC
TRBV5-8	NA	NA	TRBJ1-6	CAIRFQGRSPLHF	TGTGCGATCAGGTTTCAGGGGAGATCACCACTCCACTTT
TRBV20-1	TRBD2	once	TRBJ2-5	CSARDFPRRVAGQETQYF	TGCAGTGCTAGAGATTTCCCCCGCAGAGTAGCGGGCCAAGAGACCCAGTACTTC
TRBV6-1	NA	NA	TRBJ1-2	CASRQGLGGIYGYTF	TGTGCCAGCAGACAGGGCTTAGGAGGTATTTATGGCTACACCTTC
TRBV27	TRBD1	NA	TRBJ1-1	CASSFSGTGGNTEAFF	TGTGCCAGCAGTTTCAGCGGGACAGGGGGGAACACTGAAGCTTTCTTT
TRBV9	NA	NA	TRBJ1-3	CASSVDKGTGNTIYF	TGTGCCAGCAGCGTAGACAAGGGAACCGGAAACACCATATATTTT
TRBV5-5	NA	once	TRBJ2-7	CASRKPTRGRLYEQYF	TGTGCCAGCAGGAAACCCACGAGGGGCCGGCTCTACGAGCAGTACTTC
TRBV11-2	NA	NA	TRBJ2-1	CASSPREGVLYNEQFF	TGTGCCAGCAGCCCGAGAGAAGGGGTCCTTTACAATGAGCAGTTCTTC
TRBV5-6	NA	NA	TRBJ2-3	CASSLAPSPSTDTQYF	TGTGCCAGCAGCTTGGCCCCTTCCCCAAGCACAGATACGCAGTATTTT
TRBV5-1	NA	NA	TRBJ2-1	CASSLGSGRGNEQFF	TGCGCCAGCAGCTTGGGGTCAGGTCGGGGCAATGAGCAGTTCTTC
TRBV6-4	NA	NA	TRBJ1-1	CASSDSSMTEAFF	TGTGCCAGCAGTGACTCTAGTATGACTGAAGCTTTCTTT
TRBV19	TRBD1	NA	TRBJ2-6	CASSILGQTPVGAGANVLTF	TGTGCCAGTAGTATCCTGGGACAGACTCCCGTGGGGGCTGGGGCCAACGTCCTGACTTTC
TRBV6-1	NA	NA	TRBJ2-2	CATGAGELFF	TGTGCCACCGGCGCCGGGGAGCTGTTTTTT
TRBV5-1	NA	NA	TRBJ1-1	CASSLALRGANTEAFF	TGCGCCAGCAGCTTGGCCCTTAGAGGGGCGAACACTGAAGCTTTCTTT